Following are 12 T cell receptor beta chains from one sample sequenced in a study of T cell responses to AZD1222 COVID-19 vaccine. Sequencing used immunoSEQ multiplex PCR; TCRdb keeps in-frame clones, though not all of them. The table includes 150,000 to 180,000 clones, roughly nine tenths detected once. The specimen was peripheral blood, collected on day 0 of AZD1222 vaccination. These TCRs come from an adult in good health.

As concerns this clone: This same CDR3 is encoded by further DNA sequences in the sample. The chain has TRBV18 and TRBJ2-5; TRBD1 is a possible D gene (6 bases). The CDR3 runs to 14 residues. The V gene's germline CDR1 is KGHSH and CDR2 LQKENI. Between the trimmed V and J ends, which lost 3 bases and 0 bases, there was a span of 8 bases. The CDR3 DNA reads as TGTGCCAGCTCACCGGGACAAAACCAAGAGACCCAGTACTTC. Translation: CASSPGQNQETQYF. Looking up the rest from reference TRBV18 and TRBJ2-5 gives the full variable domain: NAGVMQNPRHLVRRRGQEARLRCSPMKGHSHVYWYRQLPEEGLKFMVYLQKENIIDESGMPKERFSAEFPKEGPSILRIQQVVRGDSAAYFCASSPGQNQETQYFGPGTRLLVL.

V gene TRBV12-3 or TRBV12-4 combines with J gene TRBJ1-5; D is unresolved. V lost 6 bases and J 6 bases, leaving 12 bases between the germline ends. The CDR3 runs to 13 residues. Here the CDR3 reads CASSRGSTQPQHF. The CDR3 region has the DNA TGTGCCAGCAGCCGAGGTTCGACTCAGCCCCAGCATTTT.

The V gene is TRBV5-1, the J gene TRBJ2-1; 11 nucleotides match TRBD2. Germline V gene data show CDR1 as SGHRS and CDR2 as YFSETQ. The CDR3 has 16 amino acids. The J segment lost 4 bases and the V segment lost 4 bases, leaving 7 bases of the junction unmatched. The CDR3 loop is CASSPRTSGGYNEQFF. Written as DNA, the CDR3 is TGCGCCAGCAGCCCGCGTACTAGCGGGGGATACAATGAGCAGTTCTTC.

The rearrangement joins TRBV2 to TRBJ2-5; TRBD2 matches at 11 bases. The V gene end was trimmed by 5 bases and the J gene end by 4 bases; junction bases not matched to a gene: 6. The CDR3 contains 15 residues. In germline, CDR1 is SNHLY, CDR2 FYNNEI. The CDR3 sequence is CASSLRLAGTETQYF. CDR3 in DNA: TGTGCCAGCAGTCTTAGACTAGCGGGGACAGAGACCCAGTACTTC.

This CDR3 reads CASSVGQGLSYEQYF. The CDR3 DNA reads as TGTGCCAGCAGCGTAGGACAGGGCCTCTCCTACGAGCAGTACTTC. This chain uses TRBV9 with TRBJ2-7, with 7 bases lining up with TRBD1. This CDR3 contains 15 residues. J gave up 0 bases and V 0 bases, and 3 bases lay outside the gene matches. CDR1 and CDR2 (germline): SGDLS, YYNGEE.

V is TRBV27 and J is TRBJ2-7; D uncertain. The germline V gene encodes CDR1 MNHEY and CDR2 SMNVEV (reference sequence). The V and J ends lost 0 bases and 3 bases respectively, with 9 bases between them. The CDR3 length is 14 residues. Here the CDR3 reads CASSLSIASYEQYF. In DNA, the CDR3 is TGTGCCAGCAGTTTATCGATAGCTAGCTACGAGCAGTACTTC.

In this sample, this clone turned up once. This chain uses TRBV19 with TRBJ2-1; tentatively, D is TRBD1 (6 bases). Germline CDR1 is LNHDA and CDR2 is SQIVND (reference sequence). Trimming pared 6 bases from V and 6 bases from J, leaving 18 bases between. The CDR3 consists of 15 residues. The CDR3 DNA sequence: TGTGCCAGTAGAGAAGACAGGCTCGGTGGCAATGAGCAGTTCTTC. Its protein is CASREDRLGGNEQFF.

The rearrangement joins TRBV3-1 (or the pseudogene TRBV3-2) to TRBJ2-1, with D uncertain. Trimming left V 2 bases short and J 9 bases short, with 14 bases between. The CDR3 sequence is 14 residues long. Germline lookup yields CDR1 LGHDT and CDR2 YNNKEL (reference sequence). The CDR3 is CASSQMRSNSEQFF. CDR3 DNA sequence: TGTGCCAGCAGCCAAATGCGGTCGAACAGTGAGCAGTTCTTC.

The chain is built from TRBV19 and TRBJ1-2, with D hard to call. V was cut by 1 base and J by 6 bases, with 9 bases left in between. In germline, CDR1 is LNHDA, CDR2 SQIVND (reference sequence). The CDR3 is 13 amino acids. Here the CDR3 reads CASSIVSGNGYTF. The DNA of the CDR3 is TGTGCCAGTAGTATAGTTTCGGGGAATGGCTACACCTTC.

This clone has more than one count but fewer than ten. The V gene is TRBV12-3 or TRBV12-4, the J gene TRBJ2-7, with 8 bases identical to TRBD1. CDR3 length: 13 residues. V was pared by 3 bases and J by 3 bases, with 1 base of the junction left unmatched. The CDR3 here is CASSLGQVYEQYF. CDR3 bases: TGTGCCAGCAGTTTGGGACAGGTCTACGAGCAGTACTTC.

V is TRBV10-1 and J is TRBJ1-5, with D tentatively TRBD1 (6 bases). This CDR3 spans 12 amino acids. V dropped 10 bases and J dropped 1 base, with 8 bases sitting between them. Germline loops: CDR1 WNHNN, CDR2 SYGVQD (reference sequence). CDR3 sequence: CATGQSNQPQHF. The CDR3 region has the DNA TGCGCCACCGGACAGAGCAATCAGCCCCAGCATTTT.

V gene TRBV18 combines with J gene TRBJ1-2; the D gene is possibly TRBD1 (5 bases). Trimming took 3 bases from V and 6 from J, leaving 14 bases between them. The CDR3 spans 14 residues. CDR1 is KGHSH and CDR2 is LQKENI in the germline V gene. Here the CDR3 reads CASSPEDTGHGYTF. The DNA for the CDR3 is TGTGCCAGCTCACCCGAGGACACGGGCCATGGCTACACCTTC.